This T cell receptor (beta chain) was sequenced in a study of cytomegalovirus exposure and HLA in healthy donors. The CDR3 covers 17 residues. Trimming removed 4 bases from V and 1 base from J; junction bases left unmatched: 4. Per germline, CDR1 SNHLY and CDR2 FYNNEI. The PCR ran on 60 Vbeta and 13 Jbeta primers. The repertoire was sequenced with immunoSEQ multiplex PCR; TCRdb's copy has only in-frame clones and lacks some. The sample has 150,000 to 180,000 clones, roughly 80% seen once; the top ten hold 5% to 7.5%. Specimen: PBMCs. This clonotype originated in a woman in her 50s in good health and CMV-seropositive. This chain links TRBV2 with TRBJ2-1; TRBD2 matches 13 bases. The CDR3 here is CASSGLAGGKSYNEQFF. DNA of the CDR3: TGTGCCAGCAGTGGACTAGCGGGGGGTAAATCCTACAATGAGCAGTTCTTC.